The 24 T cell receptor beta chains presented below share a single source sample, sequenced in a study of blood T cell repertoires in COVID-19. Profiling relied on immunoSEQ multiplex PCR, and the TCRdb table lists in-frame clones only, not all of them. Of under 60,000 clones listed, 85% to 90% are singletons. Sequenced material: peripheral blood. These receptors came from a woman aged 60 to 75 with COVID-19, enrolled during active disease.

The sample holds a few counts of this clone. This chain joins TRBV28 and TRBJ1-2; 11 positions match TRBD1. J lost 3 bases, V lost 1 base, and 7 bases had no gene match. The CDR3 is 17 amino acids. Germline V gene data show CDR1 as MDHEN and CDR2 as SYDVKM. DNA of the CDR3: TGTGCCAGCAGTTTATTTGGGACAGGGGGTGGATACTATGGCTACACCTTC. Its protein product is CASSLFGTGGGYYGYTF.

The rearrangement links TRBV11-2 to TRBJ2-7; the D is unclear. Trimming stripped 2 bases from V and 2 bases from J, with 10 bases between. Looked up from germline, CDR1 is SGHAT and CDR2 is FQNNGV. CDR3 length: 14 amino acids. CDR3 bases: TGTGCCAGCAGCTTATCAGCGTCTACCTACGAGCAGTACTTC. Protein: CASSLSASTYEQYF. The full variable domain, completed using reference TRBV11-2 and TRBJ2-7, is EAGVAQSPRYKIIEKRQSVAFWCNPISGHATLYWYQQILGQGPKLLIQFQNNGVVDDSQLPKDRFSAERLKGVDSTLKIQPAKLEDSAVYLCASSLSASTYEQYFGPGTRLTVT.

This clone came up a few times. J is TRBJ1-1 and V is TRBV2; TRBD1 is a possible D gene (5 bases). Germline V gives CDR1 SNHLY, CDR2 FYNNEI. With 2 bases removed from V and 3 bases from J, the gap between germline ends came to 10 bases. CDR3 length: 14 residues. The CDR3 bases are TGTGCCAGCAGTGAAATAGGACAAGACACTGAAGCTTTCTTT. It yields the protein CASSEIGQDTEAFF.

This chain uses TRBV13 with TRBJ2-1, with TRBD2 matching over 14 bases. The CDR3 is made up of 15 amino acids. V lost 5 bases to trimming and J lost 9 bases; unmatched junction nucleotides: 6. The germline V gene encodes CDR1 PRHDT and CDR2 FYEKMQ (reference sequence). The CDR3 spells CASSQTSGRAGEQFF. The CDR3 DNA reads as TGTGCCAGCAGCCAGACTAGCGGGAGGGCGGGTGAGCAGTTCTTC.

The chain joins TRBV5-4 to TRBJ2-7; 9 positions match TRBD2. Per the germline V gene, CDR1 is SGHNT and CDR2 is YYREEE (reference sequence). The CDR3 consists of 13 residues. V lost 4 bases, J lost 5 bases, and 4 bases stayed unmatched. The CDR3 bases are TGTGCCAGCAGCCGGGGACTAGCAGACGAGCAGTACTTC. Residues: CASSRGLADEQYF.

The rearrangement links TRBV7-9 to TRBJ2-3, with TRBD1 identical over 8 bases. CDR1 SEHNR and CDR2 FQNEAQ come from the germline V gene (reference sequence). Trimming at V came to 1 base and at J to 3 bases, leaving 9 bases not matched to a gene. The CDR3 contains 17 residues. The DNA for the CDR3 is TGTGCCAGCAGCTTAGTTCAGGGGGCATCTGGGACAGATACGCAGTATTTT. Translation gives CASSLVQGASGTDTQYF. Full variable domain (rest looked up from reference TRBV7-9 and TRBJ2-3): DTGVSQNPRHKITKRGQNVTFRCDPISEHNRLYWYRQTLGQGPEFLTYFQNEAQLEKSRLLSDRFSAERPKGSFSTLEIQRTEQGDSAMYLCASSLVQGASGTDTQYFGPGTRLTVL.

V is TRBV5-4 and J is TRBJ2-3, with 8 bases lining up with TRBD1. The CDR3 loop spans 16 amino acids. The V gene's germline CDR1 is SGHNT and CDR2 YYREEE (reference sequence). Germline trimming cut 4 bases from V and 0 bases from J; bases unmatched to any gene: 7. The chain's CDR3 is CASSTYRTGSTDTQYF. CDR3 DNA sequence: TGTGCCAGCAGCACTTACCGGACAGGGAGCACAGATACGCAGTATTTT.

This clone has only a few counts. CDR3 in amino acids: CATRELGEYGYTF. The CDR3 DNA reads TGTGCCACCCGGGAACTTGGTGAATATGGCTACACCTTC. This sequence joins TRBV6-5 and TRBJ1-2; D unclear. The CDR3 is made up of 13 amino acids. The germline CDR1 and CDR2 sequences are MNHEY and SVGAGI. The germline V and J ends were trimmed by 10 bases and 5 bases, with 17 bases remaining between them.

This chain uses TRBV19 with TRBJ2-2; 11 positions match TRBD2. The germline CDR1 and CDR2 sequences are LNHDA and SQIVND (reference sequence). The junction had 10 bases not matched to a gene; V was cut back by 6 bases and J by 7 bases. This CDR3 is 16 amino acids long. The CDR3 coding sequence is TGTGCCAGTAGCCTTCTAGCGGGAGGACGTTTCGGGGAGCTGTTTTTT. The encoded protein is CASSLLAGGRFGELFF.

The chain has TRBV27 and TRBJ1-5; no definite D call. This CDR3 contains 15 residues. V gave up 2 bases and J gave up 2 bases, with 10 bases separating them. CDR1 and CDR2 from the germline V gene are MNHEY and SMNVEV (reference sequence). The DNA for the CDR3 is TGTGCCAGCAGTTTAGCGGGGTGGGGCAATCAGCCCCAGCATTTT. This translates into CASSLAGWGNQPQHF.

The chain recombines TRBV7-9 with TRBJ2-7; maybe TRBD1 (6 bases). V lost 10 bases to trimming and J lost 0 bases, with 22 bases between them. The CDR3 extends over 16 amino acids. Per germline, CDR1 SEHNR and CDR2 FQNEAQ (reference sequence). The CDR3 DNA is TGTGCCATCCCGAGTCCGAACAGGGTCGGCTCCTACGAGCAGTACTTC. Translation: CAIPSPNRVGSYEQYF.

V gene TRBV18 combines with J gene TRBJ2-1; 7 bases are shared with TRBD2. This CDR3 spans 16 amino acids. Germline V CDR1 and CDR2: KGHSH, LQKENI. The J segment lost 9 bases and the V segment lost 3 bases, leaving 14 bases of the junction unmatched. This CDR3 is CASSPPLAGTPTEQFF. For the CDR3, the DNA is TGTGCCAGCTCACCGCCCTTAGCGGGTACTCCGACTGAGCAGTTCTTC.

V usage is TRBV15 and J usage is TRBJ2-5; TRBD2 is a possible D gene (5 bases). The germline V gene has CDR1 LNHNV and CDR2 YYDKDF (reference sequence). The CDR3 covers 14 residues. The V end lost 5 bases, the J end lost 0 bases, and 10 bases lay between the germline ends. Here the CDR3 DNA reads TGTGCCACCAGCCGGCAACTAGACCAAGAGACCCAGTACTTC. Encoded protein: CATSRQLDQETQYF.

The chain combines TRBV11-1 with TRBJ2-3; 11 bases are shared with TRBD2. V lost 4 bases and J lost 4; bases outside the gene matches: 7. The CDR3 is 16 residues long. Germline V CDR1 and CDR2: SGHAT, FQDESV (reference sequence). CDR3 sequence: CASSSPTSGSSDTQYF. CDR3 nucleotides: TGTGCCAGCAGCTCCCCTACTAGCGGGAGTTCAGATACGCAGTATTTT.

This chain joins TRBV10-2 and TRBJ1-5; D call uncertain. This CDR3 comprises 13 residues. Deletions cut 7 bases from V and 1 base from J, with 8 bases between. Germline-derived CDR1 and CDR2 are WSHSY and SAAADI. The CDR3 here is CASTERSNQPQHF. DNA for the CDR3: TGCGCCAGCACGGAGCGGAGCAATCAGCCCCAGCATTTT.

The sample holds one count of this clone. The chain employs TRBV9 and TRBJ2-1; TRBD2 matches 10 bases. Germline V CDR1 and CDR2: SGDLS, YYNGEE. J was trimmed by 1 base and V by 2 bases; bases with no gene match: 9. CDR3 length: 18 amino acids. CDR3 sequence reads: CASSVEAGGPKSYNEQFF. The CDR3 DNA reads as TGTGCCAGCAGCGTGGAAGCGGGAGGGCCAAAGTCCTACAATGAGCAGTTCTTC.

The chain carries TRBV27 and TRBJ2-7; the D gene is possibly TRBD2 (5 bases). The CDR3 has 13 amino acids. Per the germline V gene, CDR1 is MNHEY and CDR2 is SMNVEV (reference sequence). V dropped 1 base and J dropped 4 bases, with 8 bases sitting between them. CDR3 nucleotide sequence: TGTGCCAGCAGTTTATACGGGAATTACGAGCAGTACTTC. It codes for CASSLYGNYEQYF.

In its sample, this clone was seen once. The chain couples TRBV7-3 to TRBJ2-1; the D gene is possibly TRBD2 (6 bases). This CDR3 region has 17 residues. Trimming took off 4 bases at V and 9 bases at J, with 25 bases between the two ends. CDR1 and CDR2 from the germline V gene are SGHTA and FQGTGA. Written as DNA, the CDR3 is TGTGCCAGCAGCTCAGCTCTGATTGACGGGAGAAAGGCTGAGCAGTTCTTC. Protein: CASSSALIDGRKAEQFF.

The J gene is TRBJ2-7, the V gene TRBV7-8, with TRBD2 matching 9 bases. The CDR3 loop spans 16 amino acids. V lost 0 bases to trimming and J lost 7 bases; unmatched junction nucleotides: 10. The germline gives CDR1 SGHVS, CDR2 FQNEAQ. The chain's CDR3 is CASSLAWGGRANEQYF. CDR3 nucleotides: TGTGCCAGCAGCTTAGCGTGGGGCGGGAGGGCTAATGAGCAGTACTTC.

The chain recombines TRBV28 with TRBJ2-7, with 10 bases lining up with TRBD2. The CDR3 spans 15 residues. J gave up 0 bases and V 5 bases, and 4 bases lay outside the gene matches. The germline CDR1 and CDR2 sequences are MDHEN and SYDVKM. For the CDR3, the DNA is TGTGCCAGCAGTCCTGGACTAGCGGCCTCCTACGAGCAGTACTTC. This encodes CASSPGLAASYEQYF.

This clone was seen a few times. CDR3 protein: CASSPGSYYEQYF. As DNA, the CDR3 is TGTGCCAGCAGTCCCGGGAGCTACTACGAGCAGTACTTC. The chain uses TRBV27 and TRBJ2-7, with D perhaps TRBD2 (6 bases). Per the germline V gene, CDR1 is MNHEY and CDR2 is SMNVEV (reference sequence). The CDR3 length is 13 residues. Between the trimmed V and J ends, which lost 5 bases and 3 bases, there was a span of 11 bases.

The chain recombines TRBV27 with TRBJ1-1; TRBD1 matches at 7 bases. V dropped 8 bases and J dropped 1; count of bases not matched to a gene: 22. This CDR3 has 19 amino acids. Germline V gene lookup returns CDR1 MNHEY and CDR2 SMNVEV (reference sequence). CDR3 sequence (DNA): TGTGCCAGCCATAAATCGAAACTGTCCAAGGGGGCAGAGAACACTGAAGCTTTCTTT. Its translation: CASHKSKLSKGAENTEAFF.

The rearrangement links TRBV28 to TRBJ2-7; TRBD2 matches 7 bases. V trimming: 2 bases; J trimming: 3 bases; junction bases outside the gene matches: 4. This CDR3 has 14 amino acids. The germline V gene encodes CDR1 MDHEN and CDR2 SYDVKM. CDR3 DNA: TGTGCCAGCAGTTTAGGGGGGGACCGCTACGAGCAGTACTTC. Translation: CASSLGGDRYEQYF.

The CDR3 DNA reads TGTGCCAGCAGCTTAGGACCCCCACTAGCGGGCCGCTCTGGGGCCAACGTCCTGACTTTC. It is translated as CASSLGPPLAGRSGANVLTF. V usage is TRBV11-3 and J usage is TRBJ2-6; 9 bases line up with TRBD2. After removal of 1 base from V and 0 bases from J, the junction contained 10 bases not matched to a gene. The germline V gene has CDR1 SGHNT and CDR2 YENEEA. The CDR3 length is 20 residues.